These 12 T cell receptor beta chains were sequenced from one sample in a study of shared clonotypes between healthy human individuals. Some clones are missing from TCRdb's copy, which holds only in-frame ones; the method was immunoSEQ multiplex PCR. Of 550,000 to 850,000 clones in the sample, 72% were seen once. Sequenced input: memory CD4+ T cells sorted from blood. Subset in this sample: CD45RA-negative fraction. These receptors were obtained from a woman in her 30s in good health.

In the case of this clone: The sample carries other DNA sequences with the same CDR3. The rearrangement uses TRBV2 and TRBJ1-2; D is unresolved. This CDR3 contains 11 residues. Looked up from germline, CDR1 is SNHLY and CDR2 is FYNNEI. V was trimmed by 8 bases and J by 5 bases, leaving 9 bases between them. The CDR3 region has the DNA TGTGCCAGCCGGCAGTTTTATGGCTACACCTTC. The encoded protein is CASRQFYGYTF. Variable domain in full (rest from reference TRBV2 and TRBJ1-2): EPEVTQTPSHQVTQMGQEVILRCVPISNHLYFYWYRQILGQKVEFLVSFYNNEISEKSEIFDDQFSVERPDGSNFTLKIRSTKLEDSAMYFCASRQFYGYTFGSGTRLTVV.

The V gene is TRBV7-3, the J gene TRBJ1-1, with 7 bases fitting TRBD1. Per the germline V gene, CDR1 is SGHTA and CDR2 is FQGTGA. CDR3 length equals 16 residues. Trimming took 1 base from V and 0 from J; bases not matched to a gene: 5. In DNA form, the CDR3 reads TGTGCCAGCAGCTTAAGGGGGGGACAGTTGAACACTGAAGCTTTCTTT. The encoded protein is CASSLRGGQLNTEAFF.

To note about this clone: This likely stems from a read error, as it lies one base from a far larger clone. This sample includes further DNA sequences coding for the same CDR3. The chain is built from TRBV28 and TRBJ2-7, with D hard to call. Germline V gene sequence: CDR1 MDHEN, CDR2 SYDVKM. The CDR3 has 11 amino acids. The V gene lost 5 bases and the J gene lost 0 bases, with 2 bases spanning the gap. Written as DNA, the CDR3 is TGTGCCAGCAGTCGCTCCTACGAGCAGTACTTC. This gives the protein CASSRSYEQYF.

The J gene is TRBJ2-1, the V gene TRBV10-3; maybe TRBD1 (6 bases). Per the germline V gene, CDR1 is ENHRY and CDR2 is SYGVKD. V was pared by 6 bases and J by 0 bases, with 18 bases between. This CDR3 has 17 amino acids. The CDR3 coding sequence is TGTGCCATCAGCGGCGAAGTACAGGGAAGCTCCTACAATGAGCAGTTCTTC. Amino acids: CAISGEVQGSSYNEQFF.

This clone was detected only a few times. The chain uses TRBV18 and TRBJ1-1; TRBD1 might be the D (5 bases). V dropped 5 bases and J dropped 7 bases, with 23 bases sitting between them. This CDR3 has 16 residues. Germline V CDR1 and CDR2: KGHSH, LQKENI. In nucleotides, the CDR3 is TGTGCCAGCTCAAAGAATACCTTGGAGACAGATCATGAAGCTTTCTTT. This codes for CASSKNTLETDHEAFF.

V is TRBV29-1 and J is TRBJ1-2, with D possibly TRBD1 on 5 matching bases. Germline loops: CDR1 SQVTM, CDR2 ANQGSEA. The CDR3 is made up of 15 amino acids. The V end was cut by 7 bases, the J end by 4 bases, with 22 bases between. The CDR3 region is CSAQVGTGGSYGYTF. CDR3 sequence (DNA): TGCAGCGCCCAGGTTGGAACGGGGGGTTCCTATGGCTACACCTTC.

This chain connects TRBV7-2 to TRBJ2-1; unclear D gene. Between the trimmed V and J ends, which lost 7 bases and 4 bases, there was a span of 11 bases. The CDR3 length is 13 residues. CDR1 and CDR2 from the germline V gene are SGHTA and FQGNSA. The DNA for the CDR3 is TGTGCCAGCAACCCCGCAGGTTACAATGAGCAGTTCTTC. Protein sequence: CASNPAGYNEQFF.

The chain has TRBV5-4 and TRBJ2-2; 8 bases line up with TRBD2. CDR1 and CDR2 (germline): SGHNT, YYREEE (reference sequence). Trimming cost V 3 bases and J 4 bases; bases outside gene matches: 2. The CDR3 is made up of 14 amino acids. Here the CDR3 DNA reads TGTGCCAGCAGCTGGACTAGCACCACCGGGGAGCTGTTTTTT. It translates to CASSWTSTTGELFF.

This clone was detected a few times. The chain combines TRBV18 with TRBJ2-3; 7 nucleotides agree with TRBD1. Germline V gene sequence: CDR1 KGHSH, CDR2 LQKENI. CDR3 length equals 13 residues. V lost 6 bases to trimming and J lost 8 bases; unmatched junction nucleotides: 8. In nucleotides, the CDR3 is TGTGCCAGCTCGTCGACAGGGTCGGGTACGCAGTATTTT. Its translation: CASSSTGSGTQYF.

In its sample, this clone was seen many times. Other nucleotide sequences from this sample produce the same CDR3. The J gene is TRBJ1-2, the V gene TRBV19; D is unresolved. The germline V and J ends were trimmed by 3 bases and 7 bases, with 6 bases remaining between them. Germline lookup yields CDR1 LNHDA and CDR2 SQIVND (reference sequence). The CDR3 spans 11 residues. In DNA form, the CDR3 reads TGTGCCAGTAGTATTGGAGGTGGCTACACCTTC. Amino acid sequence: CASSIGGGYTF.

This clone is a singleton in its sample. The rearrangement links TRBV6-1 to TRBJ1-5; D not certain. CDR3 length: 13 amino acids. Germline lookup yields CDR1 MNHNS and CDR2 SASEGT. Between the trimmed V and J ends, which lost 6 bases and 7 bases, there was a span of 13 bases. CDR3 protein: CASRFGETQPQHF. CDR3 coding DNA: TGTGCCAGCAGGTTCGGCGAAACACAGCCCCAGCATTTT.

This rearrangement joins TRBV5-6 to TRBJ2-1; D call uncertain. Germline V CDR1 and CDR2: SGHDT, YYEEEE. Trimming shortened V by 4 bases and J by 7 bases, and 6 bases separated the two germline ends. The CDR3 loop spans 11 amino acids. CDR3 sequence reads: CASSAGNEQFF. CDR3 sequence (DNA): TGTGCCAGCAGCGCTGGGAATGAGCAGTTCTTC.